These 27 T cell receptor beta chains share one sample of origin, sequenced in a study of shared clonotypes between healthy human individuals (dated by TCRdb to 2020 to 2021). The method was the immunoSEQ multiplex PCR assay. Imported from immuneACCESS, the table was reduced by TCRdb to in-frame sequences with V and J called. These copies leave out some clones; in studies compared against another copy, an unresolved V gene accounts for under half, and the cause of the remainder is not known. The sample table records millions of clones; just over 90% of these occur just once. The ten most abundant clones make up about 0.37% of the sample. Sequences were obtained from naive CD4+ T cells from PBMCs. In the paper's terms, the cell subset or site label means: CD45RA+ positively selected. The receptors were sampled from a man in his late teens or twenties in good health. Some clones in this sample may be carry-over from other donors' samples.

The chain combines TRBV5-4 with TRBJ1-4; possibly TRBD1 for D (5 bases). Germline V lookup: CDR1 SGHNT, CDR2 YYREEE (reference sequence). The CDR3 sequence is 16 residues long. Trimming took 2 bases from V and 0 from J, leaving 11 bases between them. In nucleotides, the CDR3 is TGTGCCAGCAGCTTTGGGGGGGACGCAACTAATGAAAAACTGTTTTTT. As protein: CASSFGGDATNEKLFF.

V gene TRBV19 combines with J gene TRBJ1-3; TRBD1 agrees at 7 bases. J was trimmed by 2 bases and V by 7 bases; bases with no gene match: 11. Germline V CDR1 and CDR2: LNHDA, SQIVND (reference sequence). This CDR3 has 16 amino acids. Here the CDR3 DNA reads TGTGCCAGTACCTCTAGGGGGCAGCCGGCTGGAAACACCATATATTTT. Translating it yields CASTSRGQPAGNTIYF.

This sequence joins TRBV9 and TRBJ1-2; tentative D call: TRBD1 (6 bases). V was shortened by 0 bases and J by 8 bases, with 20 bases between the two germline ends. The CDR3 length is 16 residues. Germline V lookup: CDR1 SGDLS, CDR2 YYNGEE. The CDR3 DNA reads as TGTGCCAGCAGCGTAGAGCCGGGACATCGGTTCTTAGGCTACACCTTC. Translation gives CASSVEPGHRFLGYTF.

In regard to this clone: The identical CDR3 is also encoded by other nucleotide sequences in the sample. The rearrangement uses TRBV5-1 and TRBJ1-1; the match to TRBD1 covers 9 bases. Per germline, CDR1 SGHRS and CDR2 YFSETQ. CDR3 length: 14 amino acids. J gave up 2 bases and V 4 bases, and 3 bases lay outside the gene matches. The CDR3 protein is CASSLDRGNTEAFF. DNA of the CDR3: TGCGCCAGCAGCCTGGACAGGGGTAACACTGAAGCTTTCTTT.

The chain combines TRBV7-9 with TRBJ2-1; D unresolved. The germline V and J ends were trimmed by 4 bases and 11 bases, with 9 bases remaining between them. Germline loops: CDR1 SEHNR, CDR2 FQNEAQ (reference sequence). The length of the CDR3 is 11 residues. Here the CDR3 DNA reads TGTGCCAGCAGCTCGACGGCCCAGCAGTTCTTC. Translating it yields CASSSTAQQFF. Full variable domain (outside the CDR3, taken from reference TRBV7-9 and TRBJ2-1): DTGVSQNPRHKITKRGQNVTFRCDPISEHNRLYWYRQTLGQGPEFLTYFQNEAQLEKSRLLSDRFSAERPKGSFSTLEIQRTEQGDSAMYLCASSSTAQQFFGPGTRLTVL.

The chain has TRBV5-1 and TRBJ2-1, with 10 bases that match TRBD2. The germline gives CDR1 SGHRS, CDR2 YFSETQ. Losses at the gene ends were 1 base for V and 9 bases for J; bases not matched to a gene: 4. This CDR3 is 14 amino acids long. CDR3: CASSLLAGAGEQFF. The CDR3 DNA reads TGCGCCAGCAGCTTGCTAGCGGGGGCAGGTGAGCAGTTCTTC.

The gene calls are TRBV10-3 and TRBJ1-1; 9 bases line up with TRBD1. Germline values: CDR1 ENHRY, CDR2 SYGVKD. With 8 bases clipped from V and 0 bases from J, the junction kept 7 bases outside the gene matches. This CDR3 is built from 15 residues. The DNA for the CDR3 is TGTGCCATCCGGGACAGGGCAGGGATGAACACTGAAGCTTTCTTT. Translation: CAIRDRAGMNTEAFF.

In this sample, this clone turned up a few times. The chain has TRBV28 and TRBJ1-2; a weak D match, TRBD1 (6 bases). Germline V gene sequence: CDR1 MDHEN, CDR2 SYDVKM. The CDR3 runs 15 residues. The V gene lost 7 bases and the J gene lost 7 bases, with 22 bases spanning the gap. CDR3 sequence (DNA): TGTGCCAGCACTGAAGGTGGGGGGGGCTACTTTGGCTACACCTTC. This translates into CASTEGGGGYFGYTF.

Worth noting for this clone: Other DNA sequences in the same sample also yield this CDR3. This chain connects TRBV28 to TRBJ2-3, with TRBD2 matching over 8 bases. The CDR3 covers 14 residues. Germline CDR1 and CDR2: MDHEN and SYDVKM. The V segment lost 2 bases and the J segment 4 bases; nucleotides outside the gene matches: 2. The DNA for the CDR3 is TGTGCCAGCAGTTTACCGGGAGGGGCAGATACGCAGTATTTT. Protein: CASSLPGGADTQYF.

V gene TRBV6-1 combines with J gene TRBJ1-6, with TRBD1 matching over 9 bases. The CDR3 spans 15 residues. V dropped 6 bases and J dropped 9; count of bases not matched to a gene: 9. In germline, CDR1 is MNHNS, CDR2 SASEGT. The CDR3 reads CASSEGQGRGSPLHF. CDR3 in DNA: TGTGCCAGCAGCGAGGGACAGGGCAGGGGTTCACCCCTCCACTTT.

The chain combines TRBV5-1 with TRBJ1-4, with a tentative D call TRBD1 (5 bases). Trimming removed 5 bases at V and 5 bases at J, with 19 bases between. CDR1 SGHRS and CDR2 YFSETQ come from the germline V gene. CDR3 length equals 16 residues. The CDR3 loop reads CASRNLDGGGNEKLFF. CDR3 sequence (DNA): TGCGCCAGCAGAAATTTAGACGGCGGGGGGAATGAAAAACTGTTTTTT.

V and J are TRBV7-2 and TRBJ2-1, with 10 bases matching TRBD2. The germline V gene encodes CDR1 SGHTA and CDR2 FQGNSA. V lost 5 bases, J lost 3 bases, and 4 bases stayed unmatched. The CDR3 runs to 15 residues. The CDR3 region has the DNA TGTGCCAGCAGCCCGGGACTAGCGTACTACAATGAGCAGTTCTTC. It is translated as CASSPGLAYYNEQFF.

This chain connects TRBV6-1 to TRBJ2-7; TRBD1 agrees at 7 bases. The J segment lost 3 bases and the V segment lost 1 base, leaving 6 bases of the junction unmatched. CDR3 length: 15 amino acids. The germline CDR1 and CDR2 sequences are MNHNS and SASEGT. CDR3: CASSEGGTAIYEQYF. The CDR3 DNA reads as TGTGCCAGCAGTGAAGGGGGGACAGCCATCTACGAGCAGTACTTC.

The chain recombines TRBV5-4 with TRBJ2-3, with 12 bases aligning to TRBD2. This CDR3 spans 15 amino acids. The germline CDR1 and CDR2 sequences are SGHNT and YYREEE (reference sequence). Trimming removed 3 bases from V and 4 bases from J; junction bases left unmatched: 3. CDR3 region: CASSSASGRADTQYF. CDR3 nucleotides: TGTGCCAGCAGCTCCGCTAGCGGGAGGGCAGATACGCAGTATTTT.

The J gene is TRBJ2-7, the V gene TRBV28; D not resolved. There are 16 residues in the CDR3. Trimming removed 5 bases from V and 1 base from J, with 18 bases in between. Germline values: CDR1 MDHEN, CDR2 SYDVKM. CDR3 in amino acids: CASSPSGGVRSYEQYF. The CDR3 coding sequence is TGTGCCAGCAGTCCATCCGGTGGGGTTCGTTCCTACGAGCAGTACTTC.

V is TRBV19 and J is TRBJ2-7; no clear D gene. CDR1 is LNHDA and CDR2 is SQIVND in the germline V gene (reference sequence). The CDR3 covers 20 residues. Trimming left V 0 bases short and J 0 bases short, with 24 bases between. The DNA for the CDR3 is TGTGCCAGTAGTATAGAGGTCCCCCGGGCCATCCCTCGGCGCTCCTACGAGCAGTACTTC. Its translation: CASSIEVPRAIPRRSYEQYF.

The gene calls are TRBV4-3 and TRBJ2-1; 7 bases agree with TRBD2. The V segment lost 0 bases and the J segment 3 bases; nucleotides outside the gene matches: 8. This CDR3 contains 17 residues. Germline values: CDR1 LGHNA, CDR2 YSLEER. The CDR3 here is CASSQDQNSGIYNEQFF. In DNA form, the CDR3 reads TGCGCCAGCAGCCAAGATCAGAACAGCGGGATCTACAATGAGCAGTTCTTC.

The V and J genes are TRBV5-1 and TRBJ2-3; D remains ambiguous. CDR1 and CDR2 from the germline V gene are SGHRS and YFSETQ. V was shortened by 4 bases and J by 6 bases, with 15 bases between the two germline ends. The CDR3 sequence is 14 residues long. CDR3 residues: CASSPSTVSDTQYF. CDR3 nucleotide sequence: TGCGCCAGCAGCCCATCAACGGTTTCGGATACGCAGTATTTT. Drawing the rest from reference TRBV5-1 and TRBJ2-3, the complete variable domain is KAGVTQTPRYLIKTRGQQVTLSCSPISGHRSVSWYQQTPGQGLQFLFEYFSETQRNKGNFPGRFSGRQFSNSRSEMNVSTLELGDSALYLCASSPSTVSDTQYFGPGTRLTVL.

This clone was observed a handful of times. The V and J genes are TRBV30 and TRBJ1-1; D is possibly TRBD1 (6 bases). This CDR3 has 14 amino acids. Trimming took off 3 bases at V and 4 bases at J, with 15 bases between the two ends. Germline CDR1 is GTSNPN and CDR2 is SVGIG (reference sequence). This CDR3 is CAWSGSGATTEAFF. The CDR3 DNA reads TGTGCCTGGAGCGGGTCAGGGGCGACCACTGAAGCTTTCTTT.

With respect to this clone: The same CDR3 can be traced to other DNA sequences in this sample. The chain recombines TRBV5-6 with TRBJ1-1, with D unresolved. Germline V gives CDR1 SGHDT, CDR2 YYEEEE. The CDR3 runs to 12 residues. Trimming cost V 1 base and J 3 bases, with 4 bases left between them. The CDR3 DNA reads TGTGCCAGCAGCTTGAGGGACACTGAAGCTTTCTTT. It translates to CASSLRDTEAFF.

The CDR3 sequence: CASTDFPQGSGELFF. The CDR3 nucleotides read TGTGCCAGCACCGACTTCCCCCAGGGTTCCGGGGAGCTGTTTTTT. The chain combines TRBV21-1 with TRBJ2-2; the DNA was not compared with TRBD1, the D call given in the table. TRBV21-1 is described as a pseudogene. The CDR3 has 15 residues.

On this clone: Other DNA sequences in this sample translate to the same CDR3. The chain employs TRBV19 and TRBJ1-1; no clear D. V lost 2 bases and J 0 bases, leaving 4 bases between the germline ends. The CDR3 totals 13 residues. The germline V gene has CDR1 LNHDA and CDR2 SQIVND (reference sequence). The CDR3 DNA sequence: TGTGCCAGTAGTATACAGCTGAACACTGAAGCTTTCTTT. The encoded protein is CASSIQLNTEAFF.

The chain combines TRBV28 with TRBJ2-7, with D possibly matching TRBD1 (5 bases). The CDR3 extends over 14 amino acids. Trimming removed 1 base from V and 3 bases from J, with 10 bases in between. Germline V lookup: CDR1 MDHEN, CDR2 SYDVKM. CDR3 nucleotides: TGTGCCAGCAGTTTATTCGACAGATTCTACGAGCAGTACTTC. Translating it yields CASSLFDRFYEQYF. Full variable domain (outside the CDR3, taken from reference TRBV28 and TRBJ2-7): DVKVTQSSRYLVKRTGEKVFLECVQDMDHENMFWYRQDPGLGLRLIYFSYDVKMKEKGDIPEGYSVSREKKERFSLILESASTNQTSMYLCASSLFDRFYEQYFGPGTRLTVT.

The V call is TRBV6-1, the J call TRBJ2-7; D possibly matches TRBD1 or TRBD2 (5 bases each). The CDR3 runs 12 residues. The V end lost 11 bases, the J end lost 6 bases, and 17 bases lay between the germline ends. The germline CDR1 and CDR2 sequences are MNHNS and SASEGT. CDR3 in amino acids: CASRASGTEQYF. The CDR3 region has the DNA TGTGCCTCACGTGCGTCCGGGACCGAGCAGTACTTC.

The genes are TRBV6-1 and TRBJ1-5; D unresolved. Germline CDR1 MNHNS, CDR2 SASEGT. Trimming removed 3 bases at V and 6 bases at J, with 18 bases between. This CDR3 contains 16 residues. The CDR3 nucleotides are TGTGCCAGCAGTGACGCCTTTAGGCAGGTCGCTCAGCCCCAGCATTTT. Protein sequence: CASSDAFRQVAQPQHF.

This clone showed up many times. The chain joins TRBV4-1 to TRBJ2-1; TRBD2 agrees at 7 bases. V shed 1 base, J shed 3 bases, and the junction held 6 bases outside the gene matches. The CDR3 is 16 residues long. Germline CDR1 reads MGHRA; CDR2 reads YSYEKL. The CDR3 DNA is TGCGCCAGCAGCCAAGTTAGGCTAGCGGTCTACAATGAGCAGTTCTTC. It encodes CASSQVRLAVYNEQFF.

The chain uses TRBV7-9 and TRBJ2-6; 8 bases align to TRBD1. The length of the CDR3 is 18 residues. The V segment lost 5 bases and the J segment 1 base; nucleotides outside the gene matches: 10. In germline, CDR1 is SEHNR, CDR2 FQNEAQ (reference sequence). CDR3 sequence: CASSLIGRGRSGANVLTF. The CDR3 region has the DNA TGTGCCAGCAGCCTAATCGGCAGGGGGCGATCTGGGGCCAACGTCCTGACTTTC.